This T cell receptor beta chain came from a study of graft-versus-host responses after intestinal transplantation. Study conclusions and caveats: Researchers found GvH clones in recipient marrow, and some showed up first in ileum or blood.

Unmatched junction bases numbered 5, after V lost 5 bases and J lost 0 bases. Germline V lookup: CDR1 LNHDA, CDR2 SQIVND (reference sequence). The CDR3 has 15 residues. Clones were read by immunoSEQ multiplex PCR, and TCRdb kept only the in-frame ones, dropping some. The sample carries approximately 94,000 clones, roughly 87% recorded once. Remarks on this clone: Its antigen is unidentified.

This receptor was identified in a human donor who was the organ donor for an intestinal transplant. The starting material was unstimulated CD4+ T cells sorted from spleen or lymph node cells, obtained before transplant. V is TRBV19 and J is TRBJ1-2; 8 bases match TRBD1. The CDR3 coding sequence is TGTGCCAGTAGTGCCCGACAGGGGCCTAACTATGGCTACACCTTC. Protein: CASSARQGPNYGYTF. Full variable domain (outside the CDR3, taken from reference TRBV19 and TRBJ1-2): DGGITQSPKYLFRKEGQNVTLSCEQNLNHDAMYWYRQDPGQGLRLIYYSQIVNDFQKGDIAEGYSVSREKKESFPLTVTSAQKNPTAFYLCASSARQGPNYGYTFGSGTRLTVV.